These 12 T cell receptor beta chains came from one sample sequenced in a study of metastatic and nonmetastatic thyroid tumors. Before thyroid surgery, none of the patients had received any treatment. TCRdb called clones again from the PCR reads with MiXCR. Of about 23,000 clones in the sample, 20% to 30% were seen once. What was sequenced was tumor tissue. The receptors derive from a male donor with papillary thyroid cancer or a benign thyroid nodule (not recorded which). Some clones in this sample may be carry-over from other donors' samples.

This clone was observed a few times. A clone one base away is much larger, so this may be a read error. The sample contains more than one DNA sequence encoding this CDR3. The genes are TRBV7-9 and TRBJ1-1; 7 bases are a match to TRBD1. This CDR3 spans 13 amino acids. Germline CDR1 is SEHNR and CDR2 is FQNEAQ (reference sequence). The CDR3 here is CASSLEGGSEAFF. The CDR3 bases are TGTGCCAGCAGCTTAGAAGGGGGCTCCGAAGCTTTCTTC.

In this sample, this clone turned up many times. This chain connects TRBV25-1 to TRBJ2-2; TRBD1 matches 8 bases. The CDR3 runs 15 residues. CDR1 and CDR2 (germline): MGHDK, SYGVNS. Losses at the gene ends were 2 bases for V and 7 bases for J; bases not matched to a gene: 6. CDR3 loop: CASSEQGAVIGELFF. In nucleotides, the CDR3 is TGTGCCAGCAGTGAACAGGGGGCAGTGATCGGGGAGCTGTTTTTT.

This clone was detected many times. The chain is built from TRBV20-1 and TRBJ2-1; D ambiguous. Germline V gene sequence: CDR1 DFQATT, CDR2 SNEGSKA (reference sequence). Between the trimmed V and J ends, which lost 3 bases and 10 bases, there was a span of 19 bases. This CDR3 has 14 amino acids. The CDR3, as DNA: TGCAGTGCTAGCGATGCCGTCTCGCTTGGGGAGCAGTTCTTC. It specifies CSASDAVSLGEQFF.

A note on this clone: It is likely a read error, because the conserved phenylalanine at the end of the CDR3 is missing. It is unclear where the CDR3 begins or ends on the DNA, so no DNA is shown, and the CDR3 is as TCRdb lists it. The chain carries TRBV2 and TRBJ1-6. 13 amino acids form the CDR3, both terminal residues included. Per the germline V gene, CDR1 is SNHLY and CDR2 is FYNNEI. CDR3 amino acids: CASTMADYSPLDC.

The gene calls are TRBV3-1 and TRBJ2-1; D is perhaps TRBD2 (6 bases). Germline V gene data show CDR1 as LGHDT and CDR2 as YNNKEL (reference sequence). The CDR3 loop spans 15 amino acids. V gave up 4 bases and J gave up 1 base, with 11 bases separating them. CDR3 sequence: CASSPIGGSYNEQFF. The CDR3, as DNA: TGTGCCAGCAGCCCCATCGGGGGTTCCTACAATGAGCAGTTCTTC.

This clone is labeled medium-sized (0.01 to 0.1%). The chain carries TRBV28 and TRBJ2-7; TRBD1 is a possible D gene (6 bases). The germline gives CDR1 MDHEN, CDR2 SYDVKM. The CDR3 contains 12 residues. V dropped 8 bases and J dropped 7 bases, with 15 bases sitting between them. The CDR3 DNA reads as TGTGCCAGCGAGGGGGAGCGGAGGGAGCAGTACTTC. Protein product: CASEGERREQYF.

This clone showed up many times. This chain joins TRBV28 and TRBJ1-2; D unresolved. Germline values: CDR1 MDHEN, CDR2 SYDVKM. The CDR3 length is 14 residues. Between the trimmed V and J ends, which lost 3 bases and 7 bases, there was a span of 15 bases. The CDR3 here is CASSLGSQRAGYTF. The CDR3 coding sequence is TGTGCCAGCAGTTTGGGTAGCCAGCGTGCTGGCTACACCTTC.

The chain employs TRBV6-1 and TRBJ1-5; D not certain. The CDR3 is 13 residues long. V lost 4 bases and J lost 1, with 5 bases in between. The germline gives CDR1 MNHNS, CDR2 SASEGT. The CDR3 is CASSVDSNQPQHF. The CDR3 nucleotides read TGTGCCAGCAGTGTGGACAGCAATCAGCCCCAGCATTTT.

CDR3 protein: CASRSGAMNTEAFF. The CDR3 nucleotides read TGTGCCAGCAGGTCAGGGGCCATGAACACTGAAGCTTTCTTT. The chain recombines TRBV27 with TRBJ1-1; weak D call: TRBD1 (6 bases). The CDR3 runs to 14 residues. The germline CDR1 and CDR2 sequences are MNHEY and SMNVEV (reference sequence). The V end lost 6 bases, the J end lost 0 bases, and 11 bases lay between the germline ends.

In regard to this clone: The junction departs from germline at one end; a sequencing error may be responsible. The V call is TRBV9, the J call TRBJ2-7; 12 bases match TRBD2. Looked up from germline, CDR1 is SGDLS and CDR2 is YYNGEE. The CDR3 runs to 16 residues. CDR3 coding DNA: TGTGCCAGCATCCCCGGGACTAGCGGGTTTTCCTACGGGCAGTACTTC. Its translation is CASIPGTSGFSYGQYF.

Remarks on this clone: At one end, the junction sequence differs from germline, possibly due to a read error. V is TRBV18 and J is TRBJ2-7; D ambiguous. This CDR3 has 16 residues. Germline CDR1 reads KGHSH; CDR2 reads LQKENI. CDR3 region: CVSSADHEFSSYEQYF. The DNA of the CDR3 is TGTGTCAGCTCAGCTGATCACGAGTTTTCGTCCTACGAGCAGTACTTC.

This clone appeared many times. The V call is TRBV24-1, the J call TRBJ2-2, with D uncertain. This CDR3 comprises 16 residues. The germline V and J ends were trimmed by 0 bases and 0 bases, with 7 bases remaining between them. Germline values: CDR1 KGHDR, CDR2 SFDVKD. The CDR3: CATSDLGRSNTGELFF. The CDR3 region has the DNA TGTGCCACCAGTGATTTGGGGCGTTCGAACACCGGGGAGCTGTTTTTT.